This T cell receptor beta chain was profiled in a study of cytomegalovirus exposure and HLA in healthy donors. Study outcomes and limitations: In a later analysis, the majority of CMV-associated beta chains seemingly showed HLA restriction. Among immune exposure information, only CMV serostatus was available. Being productive about 87% or about 30% of the time was typical of most TCR beta V segments in an earlier analysis. Most TCR sequences were rare, but some public TCRs occurred in many donors.

This clone appeared a few times. Antigen: not known. The PCR had 60 Vbeta and 13 Jbeta primers. The table came from immunoSEQ multiplex PCR; TCRdb's copy has only in-frame clones and leaves some out. The sample yields 110,000 to 150,000 clones, roughly 10% seen once. V was pared by 4 bases and J by 3 bases, with 6 bases of the junction left unmatched. Germline CDR1 and CDR2: MNHNS and SASEGT. The CDR3 is 14 amino acids. This receptor was identified in a man aged 50 to 59 in good health and CMV-seronegative. V is TRBV6-1 and J is TRBJ2-7; 7 bases line up with TRBD2. Material for sequencing was PBMCs. The CDR3: CASSARDYRYEQYF. CDR3 DNA sequence: TGTGCCAGCAGTGCCCGGGACTACCGCTACGAGCAGTACTTC.